This is a list of T cell receptor beta chains from one sample in a study of T-cell memory formation after mild COVID-19. One entry per CDR3 protein, called by TCRdb with MiXCR from the 5' RACE reads. Of just under 550,000 distinct CDR3 sequences listed, roughly 22% were seen once; the top ten hold 12%. The sequenced material came from PBMCs or a T cell subset sorted from them (not recorded which). The origin of the receptors is an adult woman who had mild COVID-19 (a few samples of this study predate the infection). Cell type and time point are not known. The CDR3 runs from the conserved cysteine through the conserved F or W. The order of the fields is J gene, clone size, V gene, CDR3 length, D gene, CDR3 protein. The D gene is left open where the match is weak. Clone size is stated in some rows and not others, as once, few, many or a class when expanded.

TRBJ1-1	few	TRBV4-2	15	TRBD1	CASSGTGGPGTEAFF
TRBJ2-5	NA	TRBV7-2	16	TRBD2	CASSSLGTSAVETQYF
TRBJ1-1	NA	TRBV11-2	14	NA	CASSSAQGQSRAFF
TRBJ2-3	few	TRBV6-5	15	NA	CASSYSALRTDTQYF
TRBJ2-7	many	TRBV29-1	15	NA	CSVSQPQGSSYEQYF
TRBJ1-1	few	TRBV6-2/TRBV6-3	14	NA	CASSPAEGNTEAFF
TRBJ1-1	once	TRBV12-3/TRBV12-4	13	NA	CASRDFMNTEAFF
TRBJ2-3	NA	TRBV7-9	15	NA	CASSRATGGTDTQYF
TRBJ1-1	few	TRBV7-2	16	NA	CASSSRLAGREWEAFF
TRBJ1-2	few	TRBV5-5	16	TRBD1	CASSFRPTGSNYGYTF
TRBJ1-2	NA	TRBV5-1	15	TRBD1	CASRDGGTEAIGYTF
TRBJ2-2	few	TRBV18	14	NA	CASSERENTGELFF
TRBJ1-6	NA	TRBV30	14	NA	CAWVRMPYNSPLHF
TRBJ1-2	NA	TRBV15	12	TRBD1	CATSRDRGHYTF
TRBJ1-2	few	TRBV7-8	14	NA	CAVGETTPNYGYTF
TRBJ2-2	NA	TRBV7-3	14	NA	CASSRGQNTGELFF
TRBJ1-1	NA	TRBV20-1	14	NA	CSASGQGMNTEAFF
TRBJ2-2	NA	TRBV11-3	16	TRBD2	CASSSQAGSNTGELFF
TRBJ2-1	medium-sized	TRBV6-5	14	TRBD1	CASALRTGGNEQFF
TRBJ1-2	NA	TRBV7-9	16	NA	CASSPTGVTLNYGYTF
TRBJ1-2	NA	TRBV29-1	11	TRBD1	CSGRQGGSYTF
TRBJ2-7	NA	TRBV4-1	16	TRBD2	CASSQPEGRERYEQYF
TRBJ1-1	few	TRBV14	18	TRBD1	CASSTSGTGIGKNTEAFF
TRBJ1-1	NA	TRBV27	15	TRBD1	CASRLKGALNTEAFF
TRBJ1-2	NA	TRBV12-3/TRBV12-4	13	NA	CASSQFTPTVYTF
TRBJ2-1	NA	TRBV12-3/TRBV12-4	13	TRBD2	CASKYSGSDEQFF
TRBJ1-5	NA	TRBV12-3/TRBV12-4	16	NA	CASSQGLRAGNQPQHF
TRBJ2-3	NA	TRBV11-2	14	NA	CASSFLGGTDTQYF